This is a list of T cell receptor beta chains from one sample in a study of T cell responses to AZD1222 COVID-19 vaccine. Sequencing used immunoSEQ multiplex PCR; TCRdb keeps in-frame clones, though not all of them. This table holds roughly 200,000 clones, around 94% found once. Sequenced here: peripheral blood, sampled 28 days after the second dose of the MenACWY control vaccine. All receptors derive from an adult who received the MenACWY meningococcal vaccine as a control. Each CDR3 is given with its conserved first and last residue. A D gene is named only where the DNA matches it firmly. Clone size appears in some rows only: once, few, many, or a class for an expanded clone.

d_gene	v_gene	j_gene	abundance	CDR3nt	CDR3aa
.	TRBV12-3/TRBV12-4	TRBJ1-5	.	TGTGCCAGCAGTCGAGGCAATCAGCCCCAGCATTTT	CASSRGNQPQHF
.	TRBV3-1/TRBV3-2	TRBJ1-3	once	TGTGCCAGCAGCCAAGAAGGGGCCGGAAACACCATATATTTT	CASSQEGAGNTIYF
TRBD2	TRBV6-4	TRBJ2-3	few	TGTGCCAGCAGTGGGGCTAGCGGGAAAGCAGATACGCAGTATTTT	CASSGASGKADTQYF
.	TRBV2	TRBJ1-5	once	TGTGCCAGCAGTGAAGGTCAGAGCAATCAGCCCCAGCATTTT	CASSEGQSNQPQHF
.	TRBV7-9	TRBJ2-7	.	TGTGCCAGCAGCTTAGCTCCAGGCTACGAGCAGTACTTC	CASSLAPGYEQYF
.	TRBV27	TRBJ2-2	.	TGTGCCAGCAGTCGTGGGCCCGGGGAGCTGTTTTTT	CASSRGPGELFF
TRBD1	TRBV7-9	TRBJ2-7	.	TGTGCCAGCAGCTCTTTCCGAACCGGGACAGCGGAGCAGTACTTC	CASSSFRTGTAEQYF
.	TRBV18	TRBJ2-1	.	TGTGCCAGCTCACCGTTGGCAAGAGACAATGAGCAGTTCTTC	CASSPLARDNEQFF
.	TRBV28	TRBJ1-2	.	TGTGCCAGCAGTTTAAGGGTTTGGGGCTACACCTTC	CASSLRVWGYTF
TRBD1	TRBV28	TRBJ2-3	once	TGTGCCAGCAATCCCAGGGGGCTCCTAACCACAGATACGCAGTATTTT	CASNPRGLLTTDTQYF
TRBD2	TRBV28	TRBJ2-7	.	TGTGCCAGCCTTACAGGGACTAGCGGGGACTCCTACGAGCAGTACTTC	CASLTGTSGDSYEQYF
.	TRBV3-1/TRBV3-2	TRBJ1-5	.	TGTGCCAGCAGCCAAGATAGGAGGGCCGGGGATCAGCCCCAGCATTTT	CASSQDRRAGDQPQHF
.	TRBV19	TRBJ2-7	once	TGTGCCAGTAGTACGGACGGTTCCTACGAGCAGTACTTC	CASSTDGSYEQYF
.	TRBV3-1/TRBV3-2	TRBJ1-6	.	TGTGCCAGCAGCCAAGAGATTTTCGGGGTTATAGGTTCACCCCTCCACTTT	CASSQEIFGVIGSPLHF
TRBD1	TRBV30	TRBJ1-2	.	TGTGCCTGGAGGCCCTTCCTTGGGACAGGGGATAACTATGGCTACACCTTC	CAWRPFLGTGDNYGYTF
TRBD2	TRBV4-2	TRBJ2-5	.	TGTGCCAGCAGCCAGGCCATTAGCGGGGGGTTCTTCCAAGAGACCCAGTACTTC	CASSQAISGGFFQETQYF
.	TRBV9	TRBJ1-2	.	TGTGCCAGCAGCGACCCCTCCGGAGTCGCAGTTGGGGCTAACTATGGCTACACCTTC	CASSDPSGVAVGANYGYTF
TRBD2	TRBV6-5	TRBJ2-1	.	TGTGCCAGCAGTTACCTCCCCCTAGCGGGACTAAATGAGCAGTTCTTC	CASSYLPLAGLNEQFF
TRBD1	TRBV30	TRBJ2-7	.	TGTGCCTTCATTCCCGGGACAGGAGTTAGAGAGCAGTACTTC	CAFIPGTGVREQYF
TRBD1	TRBV14	TRBJ1-2	.	TGTGCCAGCAGCCAAGAGGGACAGGGGGCCTATGGCTACACCTTC	CASSQEGQGAYGYTF
.	TRBV13	TRBJ2-6	.	TGTGCCAGCAGCTCGCGCTCTGGGGCCAACGTCCTGACTTTC	CASSSRSGANVLTF
.	TRBV23-1	TRBJ2-7	.	TGCGCCAGCAGGCTTCTAAGACCGAGGAAGTACGAGCAGTACTTC	CASRLLRPRKYEQYF
TRBD2	TRBV6-4	TRBJ2-3	.	TGTGCCAGCAGTGACTCGTCGATCACTAGCGGGACCACAGATACGCAGTATTTT	CASSDSSITSGTTDTQYF
.	TRBV4-2	TRBJ1-4	.	TGTGCCAGCAGCCTCCCACTCCCTGGTGAAAAACTGTTTTTT	CASSLPLPGEKLFF
.	TRBV7-2	TRBJ1-5	.	TGTGCCATCGAGTGGGGTAGCAATCAGCCCCAGCATTTT	CAIEWGSNQPQHF
TRBD2	TRBV9	TRBJ2-3	.	TGTGCCAGCAGCGTAGAGTTGGGACTAGGTTCTAGCACAGATACGCAGTATTTT	CASSVELGLGSSTDTQYF
.	TRBV9	TRBJ2-2	.	TGTGCCAGCAGCGAACCAATCGGGACGGCGAACACCGGGGAGCTGTTTTTT	CASSEPIGTANTGELFF
TRBD1	TRBV6-5	TRBJ1-2	.	TGTGCCAGCAGACCCGGACAGGGCAATGGCTACACCTTC	CASRPGQGNGYTF
.	TRBV4-3	TRBJ1-2	.	TGCGCCAGCAGCCAAGAAGCGACCCGGAGGGCAGGCTACACCTTC	CASSQEATRRAGYTF
.	TRBV28	TRBJ1-5	.	TGTGCCAGCAGTTTTGGCAATCAGCCCCAGCATTTT	CASSFGNQPQHF
.	TRBV6-6	TRBJ2-5	.	TGTGCCAGCAGGGGGGCGCCCGGAGAGACCCAGTACTTC	CASRGAPGETQYF
TRBD2	TRBV9	TRBJ2-7	.	TGTGCCAGCAGCGCCCGATCTAGCGGGGTAGCCTACGAGCAGTACTTC	CASSARSSGVAYEQYF
.	TRBV6-1	TRBJ1-6	.	TGTGCCAGCAGTGAAGATAGGATTCTCCACTTT	CASSEDRILHF
.	TRBV24-1	TRBJ2-5	once	TGTGCCACCCCGGATCTCGGGGGCCAAGAGACCCAGTACTTC	CATPDLGGQETQYF
TRBD1	TRBV5-5	TRBJ2-5	.	TGTGCCAGCAGCCTTGGACAGGGAAGGGAGACCCAGTACTTC	CASSLGQGRETQYF
TRBD1	TRBV19	TRBJ1-6	once	TGTGCCAGTAGCCCGGACAGGTCAACCTATAATTCACCCCTCCACTTT	CASSPDRSTYNSPLHF
.	TRBV6-5	TRBJ1-1	once	TGTGCCAGCAGTTACACCGCCGGACCGAACACTGAAGCTTTCTTT	CASSYTAGPNTEAFF
.	TRBV4-2	TRBJ2-7	once	TGTGCCAGCAGCCACGGGACCGATGGGTACGAGCAGTACTTC	CASSHGTDGYEQYF
.	TRBV9	TRBJ2-6	.	TGTGCCAGCAGCTCAAGAGGGGGTGGGGCCAACGTCCTGACTTTC	CASSSRGGGANVLTF
TRBD1	TRBV19	TRBJ1-5	.	TGTGCCAGTAGCAAGATCGGCACAGGGGGCACCACCAGCTCCAGTTGGCCCCAGCATTTT	CASSKIGTGGTTSSSWPQHF
.	TRBV3-1/TRBV3-2	TRBJ2-7	.	TGTGCCAGCAGCCAAGCGCCGGGGCGGACCTACGAGCAGTACTTC	CASSQAPGRTYEQYF
.	TRBV28	TRBJ1-3	.	TGTGCCAGCAGTTCAAACGGACTGCACTCTGGAAACACCATATATTTT	CASSSNGLHSGNTIYF